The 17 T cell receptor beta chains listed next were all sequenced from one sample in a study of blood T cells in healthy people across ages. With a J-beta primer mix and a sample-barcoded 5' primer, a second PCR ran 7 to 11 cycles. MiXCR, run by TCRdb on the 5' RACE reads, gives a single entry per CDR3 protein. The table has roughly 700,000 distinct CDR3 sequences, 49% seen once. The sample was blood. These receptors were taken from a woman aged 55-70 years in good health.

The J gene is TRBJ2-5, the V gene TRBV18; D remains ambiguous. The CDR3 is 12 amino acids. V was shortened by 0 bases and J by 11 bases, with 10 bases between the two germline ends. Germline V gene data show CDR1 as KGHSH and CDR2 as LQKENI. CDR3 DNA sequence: TGTGCCAGCTCACCACCGGCTGAAAAGCAGTACTTC. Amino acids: CASSPPAEKQYF.

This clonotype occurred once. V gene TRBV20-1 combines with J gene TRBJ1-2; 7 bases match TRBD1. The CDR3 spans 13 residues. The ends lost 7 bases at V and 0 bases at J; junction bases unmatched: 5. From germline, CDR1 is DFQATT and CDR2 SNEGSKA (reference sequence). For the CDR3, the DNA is TGCAGTGGCCGACAGGGTGCTAACTATGGCTACACCTTC. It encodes CSGRQGANYGYTF.

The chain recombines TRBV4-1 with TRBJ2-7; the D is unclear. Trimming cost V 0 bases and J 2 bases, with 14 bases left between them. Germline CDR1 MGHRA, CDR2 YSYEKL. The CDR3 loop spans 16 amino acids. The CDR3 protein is CASSQDSSSFTYEQYF. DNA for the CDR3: TGCGCCAGCAGCCAAGATTCCAGCAGCTTCACCTACGAGCAGTACTTC.

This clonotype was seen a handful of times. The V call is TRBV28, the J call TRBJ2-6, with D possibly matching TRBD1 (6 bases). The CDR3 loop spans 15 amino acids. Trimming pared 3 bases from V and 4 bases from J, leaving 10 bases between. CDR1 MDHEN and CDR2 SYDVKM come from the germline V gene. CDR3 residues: CASSFQGWGANVLTF. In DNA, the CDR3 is TGTGCCAGCAGTTTCCAGGGGTGGGGGGCCAACGTCCTGACTTTC. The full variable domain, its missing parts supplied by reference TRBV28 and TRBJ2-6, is DVKVTQSSRYLVKRTGEKVFLECVQDMDHENMFWYRQDPGLGLRLIYFSYDVKMKEKGDIPEGYSVSREKKERFSLILESASTNQTSMYLCASSFQGWGANVLTFGAGSRLTVL.

The DNA of the CDR3 is TGTGCCAGCAGCCCCGCCTCAGCGGGCAACTCCTACAATGAGCAGTACTTC. This sequence encodes CASSPASAGNSYNEQYF. V and J are TRBV7-9 and TRBJ2-1; TRBD2 is a possible D gene (6 bases). The J call could be wrong; TRBJ2-7 is a better fit for the DNA end. Looked up from germline, CDR1 is SEHNR and CDR2 is FQNEAQ (reference sequence). The CDR3 is 17 amino acids.

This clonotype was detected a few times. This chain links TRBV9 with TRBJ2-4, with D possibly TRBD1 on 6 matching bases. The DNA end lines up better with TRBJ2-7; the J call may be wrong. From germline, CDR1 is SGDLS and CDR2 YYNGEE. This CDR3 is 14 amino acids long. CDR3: CASSARQRGYEQYF. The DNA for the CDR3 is TGTGCCAGCAGCGCAAGACAAAGGGGGTACGAGCAGTACTTC.

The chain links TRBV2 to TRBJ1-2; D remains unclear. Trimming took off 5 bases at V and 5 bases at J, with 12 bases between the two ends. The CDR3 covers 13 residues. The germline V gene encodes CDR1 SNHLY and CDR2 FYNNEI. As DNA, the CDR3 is TGTGCCAGCAGTCCAGAGAAGAGTTATGGCTACACCTTC. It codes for CASSPEKSYGYTF.

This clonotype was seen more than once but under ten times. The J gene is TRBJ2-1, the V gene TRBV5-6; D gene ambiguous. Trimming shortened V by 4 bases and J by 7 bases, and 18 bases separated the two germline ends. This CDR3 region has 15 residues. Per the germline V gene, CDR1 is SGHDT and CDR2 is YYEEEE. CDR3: CASSLPMGSSNEQFF. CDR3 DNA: TGTGCCAGCAGCCTTCCTATGGGCAGCTCGAATGAGCAGTTCTTC.

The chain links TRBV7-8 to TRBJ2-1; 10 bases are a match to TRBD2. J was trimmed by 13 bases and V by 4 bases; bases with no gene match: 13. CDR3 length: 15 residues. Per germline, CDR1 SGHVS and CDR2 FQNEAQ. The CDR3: CASSSLGGLAVDQFF. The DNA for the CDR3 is TGTGCCAGCAGCTCCCTGGGAGGACTAGCGGTAGATCAGTTCTTC. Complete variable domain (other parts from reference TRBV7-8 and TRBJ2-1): GAGVSQSPRYKVAKRGQDVALRCDPISGHVSLFWYQQALGQGPEFLTYFQNEAQLDKSGLPSDRFFAERPEGSVSTLKIQRTQQEDSAVYLCASSSLGGLAVDQFFGPGTRLTVL.

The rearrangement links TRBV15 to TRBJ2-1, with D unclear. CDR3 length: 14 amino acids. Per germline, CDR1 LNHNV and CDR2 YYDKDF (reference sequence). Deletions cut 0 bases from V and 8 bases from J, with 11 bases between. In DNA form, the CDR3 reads TGTGCCACCAGCAGAGATCTGGCTATCGATGAGCAGTTCTTC. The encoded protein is CATSRDLAIDEQFF.

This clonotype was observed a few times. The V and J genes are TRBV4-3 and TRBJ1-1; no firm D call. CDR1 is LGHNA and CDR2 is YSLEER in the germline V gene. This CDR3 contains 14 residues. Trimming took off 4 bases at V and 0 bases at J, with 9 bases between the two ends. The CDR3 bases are TGCGCCAGCAGCCGATCCCTGATGAACACTGAAGCTTTCTTT. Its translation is CASSRSLMNTEAFF.

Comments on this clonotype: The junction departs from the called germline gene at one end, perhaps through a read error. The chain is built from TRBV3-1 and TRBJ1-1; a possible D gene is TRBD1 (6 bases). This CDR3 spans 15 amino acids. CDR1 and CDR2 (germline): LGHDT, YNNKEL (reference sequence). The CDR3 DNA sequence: TGTGCCAGCAGCCCTTCGTCAGGGGTGAAGACTGAAGCTTTCTTT. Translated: CASSPSSGVKTEAFF.

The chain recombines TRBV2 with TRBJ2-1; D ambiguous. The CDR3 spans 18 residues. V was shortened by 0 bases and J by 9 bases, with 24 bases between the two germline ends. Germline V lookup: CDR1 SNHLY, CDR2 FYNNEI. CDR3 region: CASSEAHTRSIPGGEQFF. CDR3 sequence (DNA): TGTGCCAGCAGTGAAGCTCATACTCGGAGTATCCCAGGCGGTGAGCAGTTCTTC.

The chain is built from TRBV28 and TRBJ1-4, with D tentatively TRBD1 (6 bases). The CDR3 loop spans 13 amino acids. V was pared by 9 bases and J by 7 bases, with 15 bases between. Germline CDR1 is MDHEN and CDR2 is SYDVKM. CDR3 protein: CASGRTAVEKLFF. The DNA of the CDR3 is TGTGCCAGTGGGAGGACAGCAGTTGAAAAACTGTTTTTT.

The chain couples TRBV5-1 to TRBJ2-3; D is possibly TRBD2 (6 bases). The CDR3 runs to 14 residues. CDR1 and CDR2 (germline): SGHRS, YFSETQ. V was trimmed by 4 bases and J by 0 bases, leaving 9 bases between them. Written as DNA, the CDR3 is TGCGCCAGCAGCAGGACTATGAGCACAGATACGCAGTATTTT. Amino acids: CASSRTMSTDTQYF.

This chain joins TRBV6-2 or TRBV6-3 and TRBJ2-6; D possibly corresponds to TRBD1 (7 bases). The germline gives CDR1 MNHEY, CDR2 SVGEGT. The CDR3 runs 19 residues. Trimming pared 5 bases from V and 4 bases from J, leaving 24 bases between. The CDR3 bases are TGTGCCAGCAGTGACCCCGGAGGGGGCGCCGTCTACGGGGCCAACGTCCTGACTTTC. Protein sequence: CASSDPGGGAVYGANVLTF.

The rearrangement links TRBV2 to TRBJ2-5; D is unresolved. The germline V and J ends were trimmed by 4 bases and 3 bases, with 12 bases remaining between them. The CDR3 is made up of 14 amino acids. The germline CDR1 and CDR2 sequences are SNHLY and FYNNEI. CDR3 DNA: TGTGCCAGCAGTGGACGGTTTGGGGAAGAGACCCAGTACTTC. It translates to CASSGRFGEETQYF.